This note documents a single T cell receptor (beta chain) sequence. This clone's antigen is unknown. No much larger clone is present one base from it, and per-base qualities are unavailable. The High Capacity cDNA Reverse Transcription Kit was used to reverse transcribe all of the isolated RNA, meaning that expressed TCRB transcripts were what got sequenced. Deep immunoSEQ sequencing was applied to naive, central memory and regulatory T cell samples, giving an average of about 3.8 million total reads per sample. Sorted cells were lysed in RLT buffer, and RNA was extracted using DNase-treated RNeasy Micro or Mini kits according to cell number. To prevent cross-contamination, each cell subset was processed individually, whereas patient and healthy donor samples were processed jointly. The immunoSEQ multiplex PCR was used to amplify TCRB sequences from cDNA, generating 87-bp fragments that spanned the CDR3 region. Sequencing of the amplicons was done on the Illumina HiSeq platform. In the authors' own workflow: Synthetic template baselines were used to correct PCR bias computationally, reads within Hamming distance 2 were collapsed together, and singletons that could not be merged were discarded. Reads were aligned to IMGT to assign V, D and J genes, CDR3 length, and insertions or deletions at six rearrangement sites. Clonotype counts were normalized to sorted cell number within each subset before computing true diversity and Gini coefficients with the tcR R package. The overlap coefficient, calculated on TCRB nucleotide sequences, was used to quantify repertoire sharing. TCRdb took this table from immuneACCESS and kept in-frame rearrangements with V and J called. Such tables lack part of the clones; where checked against another copy, unresolved V genes explain under half of the gap, and the rest is unexplained. V, J and clone size reflect that table, while D and trimming were determined from the DNA. The sample includes around 170,000 clones, with about 9.1% observed a single time. About 2.1% of the sample is held by the ten biggest clonotypes.

The sample originates from a study of beta chain features in type 1 diabetes (dated by TCRdb to between 2017 and 2018). In terms of the full investigation: Patients and healthy donors did not differ in mean age, gender distribution, total cell number or subset yield. A total of about 100,000,000 sorted cells were examined across all samples, and RNA yield correlated strongly with the number of cells per subset. Regulatory and stem cell-like memory subsets were isolated from only 8 patients and about eight healthy donors, whereas naive and central memory subsets came from all 30 or so donors. In the study, TCRB repertoires of sorted circulating CD4+ T cell subsets from recently diagnosed type 1 diabetes patients were compared with those of matched healthy donors. Beyond this particular receptor, the publication reports: Patients with type 1 diabetes made fewer insertions and deleted more nucleotides at VDJ recombination sites, implying thymic rearrangement abnormalities. HLA sub-analyses involved small numbers of individuals, so any influence of HLA type on TCRB rearrangement remained unresolved. Sequencing cDNA rather than genomic DNA could over-represent highly expressing activated cells, although activation and CD3 levels did not differ between groups. In all four CD4+ subsets, TCRB CDR3 length was moderately but significantly shorter in type 1 diabetes patients. PCR might favor shorter templates, but patient and control samples were amplified and corrected together, so any skew would affect both groups equally. Naive, central memory and regulatory TCRB repertoires appeared to be more similar among patients than among healthy donors.

Each donor gave one peripheral blood draw, averaging approximately 110 mL, which was collected into heparinised tubes. A BD FACSAria II and a panel including CD45RO, CCR7, CD25, CD127, CD95 and CD27 were used to sort naive, central memory, regulatory and stem cell-like memory CD4+ T cells. A purity above 98% was achieved for all sorted populations. PBMCs were isolated right away by Lymphoprep density gradient centrifugation and were stained directly, without culture. So that batch effects would be minimized, each experiment stained and sorted samples in pairs, pairing one healthy donor with one patient. Sequenced input: central memory CD4+ T cells from blood. This clonotype was obtained from a woman under 30 in good health.

The sequenced DNA is TGTGCCTGGAGTTTTGGGGGGGTGGGTCAGCCCCAGCATTTT. It encodes CAWSFGGVGQPQHF. Recombination linked TRBV30 to TRBJ1-5; the D gene is perhaps TRBD1, on 5 matching bases. V gives up 2 bases and J gives up 6 bases, and the segment between their germline ends measures 14 bases. From the cysteine up to the phenylalanine, the CDR3 has a length of 14 residues. Only CDR3 DNA remains: 42 bases, in frame from the first base. CDR1 and CDR2 are read off the germline V gene (reference sequence) as GTSNPN and SVGIG.